This TCR beta chain is from a study of CD8 T cells in Susac syndrome. Trimming left V 2 bases short and J 8 bases short, with 12 bases between. Germline V gives CDR1 MNHEY, CDR2 SVGAGI. The CDR3 is made up of 13 amino acids. Reverse transcription of about 0.45 to 1 ug RNA was carried out with random hexamers. TCRdb re-derived calls from the immunoSEQ multiplex PCR reads in MiXCR, one entry per CDR3 protein. The repertoire holds 150,000 to 200,000 distinct CDR3 sequences, with approximately 93% as singletons. Sequencing of TCR beta, carried out with a high-throughput approach, was applied to CD8+ and CD4+ T cells from the blood. Through negative isolation, CD4+ and CD8+ T cells were obtained, while TEMRA cells were enriched using FACS.

The source material was CD4+ T cells from PBMCs. The origin of this receptor is a human donor in good health. This sequence joins TRBV6-5 and TRBJ1-2, with D possibly matching TRBD1 (6 bases). CDR3 protein: CASSYRGMEGYTF. The CDR3 nucleotides read TGTGCCAGCAGTTACAGGGGGATGGAAGGCTACACCTTC.